This TCR beta chain was profiled in a study of vaccination effects on CD4 cells after COVID-19. Ahead of sequencing, the ViraFEST assay grew antigen-specific CD4+ T cells using viral peptide pools. Cells that had been cultured for nine to eleven days were the source of isolated CD4+ T cells. All study participants received two doses of BNT162b2 or mRNA-1273 vaccine. Germline V gene sequence: CDR1 MNHNS, CDR2 SASEGT. The CDR3 consists of 15 residues. Between the trimmed V and J ends, which lost 0 bases and 3 bases, there was a span of 9 bases. Libraries were prepared by immunoSEQ multiplex PCR; TCRdb keeps only in-frame clonotypes and omits some of them. Counted here are 25,000 to 35,000 clones, roughly 80% occurring once; the ten biggest clones make up approximately 6.1%. Worth noting for this clone: Its antigen is not known.

The sequencing used CD4+ T cells from PBMCs cultured with SARS-CoV-2 spike peptides, collected after COVID-19 vaccination. The gene calls are TRBV6-1 and TRBJ1-3, with D unclear. The clonotype originates from a human donor who received a COVID-19 vaccine. Some clones in this sample may be carry-over from other donors' samples. The CDR3 loop reads CASSEAWLGGNTIYF. CDR3 DNA sequence: TGTGCCAGCAGTGAAGCATGGTTGGGTGGAAACACCATATATTTT.